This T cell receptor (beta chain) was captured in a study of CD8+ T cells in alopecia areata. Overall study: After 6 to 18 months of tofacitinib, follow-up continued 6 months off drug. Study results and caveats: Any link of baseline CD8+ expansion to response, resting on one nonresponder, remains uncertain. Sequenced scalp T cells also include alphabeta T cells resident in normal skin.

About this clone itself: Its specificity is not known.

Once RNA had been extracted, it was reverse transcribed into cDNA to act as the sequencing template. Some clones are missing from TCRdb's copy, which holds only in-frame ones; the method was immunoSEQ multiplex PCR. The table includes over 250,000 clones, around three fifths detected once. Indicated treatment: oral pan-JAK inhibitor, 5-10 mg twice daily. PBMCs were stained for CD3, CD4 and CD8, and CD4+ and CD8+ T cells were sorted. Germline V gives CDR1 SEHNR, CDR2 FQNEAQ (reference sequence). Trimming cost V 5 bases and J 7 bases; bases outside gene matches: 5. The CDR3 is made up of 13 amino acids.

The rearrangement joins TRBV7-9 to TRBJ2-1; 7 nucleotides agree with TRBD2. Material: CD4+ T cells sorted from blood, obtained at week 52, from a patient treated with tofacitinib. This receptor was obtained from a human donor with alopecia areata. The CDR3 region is CASSPTSTNEQFF. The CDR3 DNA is TGTGCCAGCAGCCCGACTAGCACGAATGAGCAGTTCTTC. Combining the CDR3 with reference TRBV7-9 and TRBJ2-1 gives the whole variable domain DTGVSQNPRHKITKRGQNVTFRCDPISEHNRLYWYRQTLGQGPEFLTYFQNEAQLEKSRLLSDRFSAERPKGSFSTLEIQRTEQGDSAMYLCASSPTSTNEQFFGPGTRLTVL.